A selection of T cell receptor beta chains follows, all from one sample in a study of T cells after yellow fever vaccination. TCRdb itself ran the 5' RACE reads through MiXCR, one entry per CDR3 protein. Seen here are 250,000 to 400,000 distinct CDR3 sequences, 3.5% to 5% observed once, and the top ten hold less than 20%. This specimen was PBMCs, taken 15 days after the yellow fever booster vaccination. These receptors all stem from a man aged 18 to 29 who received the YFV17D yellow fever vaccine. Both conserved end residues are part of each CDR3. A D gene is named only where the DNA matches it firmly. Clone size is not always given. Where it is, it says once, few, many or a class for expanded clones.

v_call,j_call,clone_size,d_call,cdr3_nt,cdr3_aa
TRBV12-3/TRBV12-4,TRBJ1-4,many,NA,TGTGCCAGCAGTTTAGCGTCCTTGAATGAAAAACTGTTTTTT,CASSLASLNEKLFF
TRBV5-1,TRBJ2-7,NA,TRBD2,TGCGCCAGCAGTGGACTAGCGGTTCCCTACGAGCAGTACTTC,CASSGLAVPYEQYF
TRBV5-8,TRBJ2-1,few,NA,TGTGCCAGCAGCTTGGAGATCTACAATGAGCAGTTCTTC,CASSLEIYNEQFF
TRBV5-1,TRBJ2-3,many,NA,TGCGCCAGCAGCGAAGGTGGTCGCGGAGATACGCAGTATTTT,CASSEGGRGDTQYF
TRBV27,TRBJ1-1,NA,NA,TGTGCCAGCAGGTCTTGGGGCAGTGCAGGCGCTGAAGCTTTCTTT,CASRSWGSAGAEAFF
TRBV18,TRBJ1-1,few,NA,TGTGCCAGCTCACCACCGACTCGAAATGAAGCTTTCTTT,CASSPPTRNEAFF
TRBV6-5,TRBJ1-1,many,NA,TGTGCCAGCAGTTACCAAGAAGAGGCTGAAGCTTTCTTT,CASSYQEEAEAFF
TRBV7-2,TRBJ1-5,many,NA,TGTGCCAGCAGCCCACACGAAAGGGACAATCAGCCCCAGCATTTT,CASSPHERDNQPQHF
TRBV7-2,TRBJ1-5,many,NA,TGTGCCAGCAGCTTTACAGGCAATCAGCCCCAGCATTTT,CASSFTGNQPQHF
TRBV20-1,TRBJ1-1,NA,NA,TGCAGTGCTAGAACAGGACAACGGAACACTGAAGCTTTCTTT,CSARTGQRNTEAFF
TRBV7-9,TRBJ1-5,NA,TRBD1,TGTGCCAGCAGCCCCCGAGACAGGGGTCAGCCCCAGCATTTT,CASSPRDRGQPQHF
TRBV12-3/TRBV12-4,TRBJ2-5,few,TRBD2,TGTGCCAGCAGTTTAGAAGAGGGGATTGGGGAGGGATCCCAGTACTTC,CASSLEEGIGEGSQYF
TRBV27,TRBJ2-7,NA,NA,TGTGCCAGCAGTTTACGACAGAGCTACGAGCAGTACTTC,CASSLRQSYEQYF
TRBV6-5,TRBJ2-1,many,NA,TGTGCCACCGGCCCCCCCGGAGATGAGCAGTTCTTC,CATGPPGDEQFF
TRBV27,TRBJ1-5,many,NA,TGTGCCAGCAGTTCGGACAGAGACAATCAGCCCCAGCATTTT,CASSSDRDNQPQHF
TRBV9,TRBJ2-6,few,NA,TGTGCCAGCAGCGTAGTATCGGGGGCTGGGGCCAACGTCCTGACTTTC,CASSVVSGAGANVLTF
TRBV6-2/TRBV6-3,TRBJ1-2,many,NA,TGTGCCAGCAGTTCGGACACCTCATATGGCTACACCTTC,CASSSDTSYGYTF
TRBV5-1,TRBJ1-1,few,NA,TGCGCCAGCAGCTTGGCCGCCGGCCACTCCACTGAAGCTTTCTTT,CASSLAAGHSTEAFF
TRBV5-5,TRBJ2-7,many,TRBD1,TGTGCCAGCAGGGGACAGTTGGGGGAGCAGTACTTC,CASRGQLGEQYF
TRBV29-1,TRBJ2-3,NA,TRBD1,TGCAGCGTCCAGGGGGAGCTGGCTACAGATACGCAGTATTTT,CSVQGELATDTQYF
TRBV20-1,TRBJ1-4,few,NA,TGCAGTGCAAATCCAGGGCTCGGTAATGAAAAACTGTTTTTT,CSANPGLGNEKLFF
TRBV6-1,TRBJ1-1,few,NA,TGTGCCAGCAGTCTAGGGGGGTCGGACACTGAAGCTTTCTTT,CASSLGGSDTEAFF
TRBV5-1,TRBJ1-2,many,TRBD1,TGCGCCAGCAGCTTTACTGGGACAGTCGGCTACACCTTC,CASSFTGTVGYTF
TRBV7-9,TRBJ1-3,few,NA,TGTGCCAGCAGCTTTCAGGAAAGCTCTGGAAACACCATATATTTT,CASSFQESSGNTIYF
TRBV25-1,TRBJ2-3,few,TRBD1,TGTGCCAGCAGTGCGACAGGGGTAGCAGATACGCAGTATTTT,CASSATGVADTQYF
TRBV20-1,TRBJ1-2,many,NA,TGCAGTGCTACTCCCTCTTACACCTTC,CSATPSYTF
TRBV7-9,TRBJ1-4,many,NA,TGTGCCAGCAGCCCGGACGAGGGAAGCGAAAAACTGTTTTTT,CASSPDEGSEKLFF
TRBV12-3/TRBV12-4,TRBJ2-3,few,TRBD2,TGTGCCAGCAGTTACCTGGCTAGCGGGGGAGCAGATACGCAGTATTTT,CASSYLASGGADTQYF
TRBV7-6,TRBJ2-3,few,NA,TGTGCCAGCGGACTCCTGGCAGATACGCAGTATTTT,CASGLLADTQYF
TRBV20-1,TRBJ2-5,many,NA,TGCAGTGCTAGACTTCCCCTAGCTGAGACCCAGTACTTC,CSARLPLAETQYF
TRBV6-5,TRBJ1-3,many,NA,TGTGCCAGCAGTGGAACAGGGGGAAACACCATATATTTT,CASSGTGGNTIYF
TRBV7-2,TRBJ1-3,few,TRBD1,TGTGCCAGCAGCTCTGACAGGGGAACCGAAAACACCATATATTTT,CASSSDRGTENTIYF
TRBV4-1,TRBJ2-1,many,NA,TGCGCCAGCAGCCAAGATGCAGGAGACAGTTCCTACAATGAGCAGTTCTTC,CASSQDAGDSSYNEQFF
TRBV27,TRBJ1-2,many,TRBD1,TGTGCCACCCCCGAGAGGGGGCAAGGCTACACCTTC,CATPERGQGYTF
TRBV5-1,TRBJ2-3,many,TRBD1,TGCGCCAGCAGGACAGGGGGGAGTCGTCGGGATACGCAGTATTTT,CASRTGGSRRDTQYF
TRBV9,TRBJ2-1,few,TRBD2,TGTGCCAGCAGCGTAGATTATGGGACTAGCGGGGGTAGGTTCTTC,CASSVDYGTSGGRFF
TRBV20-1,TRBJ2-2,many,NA,TGCAGTGCCCCCCTCGAAAACACCGGGGAGCTGTTTTTT,CSAPLENTGELFF
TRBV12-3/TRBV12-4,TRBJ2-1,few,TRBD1,TGTGCCAGCAGACGCGGACAGGGAGCGCGAAATGAGCAGTTCTTC,CASRRGQGARNEQFF
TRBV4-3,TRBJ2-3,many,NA,TGCGCCAGCAGCCCCCGCGACAGGACCACAGATACGCAGTATTTT,CASSPRDRTTDTQYF
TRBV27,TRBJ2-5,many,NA,TGTGCCAGCAGTTCTGGGACTTCTGAGACCCAGTACTTC,CASSSGTSETQYF
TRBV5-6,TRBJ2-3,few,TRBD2,TGTGCCAGCAGCTTGGTGGGACTAGTCACGGATACGCAGTATTTT,CASSLVGLVTDTQYF
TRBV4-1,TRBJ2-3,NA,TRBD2,TGCGCCAGCGGCAGGAGTCTAGCGGGGGGGTTGCCAGATACGCAGTATTTT,CASGRSLAGGLPDTQYF
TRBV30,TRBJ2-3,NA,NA,TGTGCCTGGACTGCAAACACAGATACGCAGTATTTT,CAWTANTDTQYF
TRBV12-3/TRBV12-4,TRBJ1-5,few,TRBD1,TGTGCCAGCAGTCGACAGGGGCTCGGCAATCAGCCCCAGCATTTT,CASSRQGLGNQPQHF
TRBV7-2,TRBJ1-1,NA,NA,TGTGCCAGCAGCGTGGGGGGCCACACTGAAGCTTTCTTT,CASSVGGHTEAFF
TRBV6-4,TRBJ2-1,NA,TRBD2,TGTGCCAGCAGTGACTCCGGGGGGGTGGATGAGCAGTTCTTC,CASSDSGGVDEQFF
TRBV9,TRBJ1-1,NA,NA,TGTGCCAGCAGCGTAGAGGGGTCGACCCCCATGAACACTGAAGCTTTCTTT,CASSVEGSTPMNTEAFF
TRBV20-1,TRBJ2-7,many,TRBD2,TGCAGTGCTAGTCCGGGACTAGCTTCATACGAGCAGTACTTC,CSASPGLASYEQYF
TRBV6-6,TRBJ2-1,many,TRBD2,TGTGCCAGCAGTTACGGGGCTAGCGGGGGGGACAATGAGCAGTTCTTC,CASSYGASGGDNEQFF
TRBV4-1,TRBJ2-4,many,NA,TGCGCCAGCGTGGGGGTCAAAAACATTCAGTACTTC,CASVGVKNIQYF
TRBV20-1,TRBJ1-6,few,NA,TGCAGTGCTAGAGATCCCCGCCATAATAATTCACCCCTCCACTTT,CSARDPRHNNSPLHF
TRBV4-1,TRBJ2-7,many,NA,TGCGCCAGCAGCCCCAATCCCGGGACGAAGATCTCGGGTGAGCAGTACTTC,CASSPNPGTKISGEQYF
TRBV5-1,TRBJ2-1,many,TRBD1,TGCGCCAGCAGCTTGGAGGGGGCGTTTTATGAGCAGTTCTTC,CASSLEGAFYEQFF